Each of the 13 T cell receptor beta chains below was sequenced from the same sample in a study of control samples from healthy donors and cancer patients. The method was immunoSEQ multiplex PCR; TCRdb's version includes in-frame clones alone and lacks a portion of them. This repertoire shows approximately 100,000 clones, 88% found once; its top ten account for 13% to 15%. The sequenced sample consisted of blood. All receptors derive from a man aged 30 to 39 in good health.

CDR3 protein: CASSENEGYEQYF. The CDR3 bases are TGTGCCAGCAGTGAGAACGAAGGGTACGAGCAGTACTTC. V is TRBV27 and J is TRBJ2-7, with D unresolved. Trimming removed 5 bases at V and 4 bases at J, with 12 bases between. Germline V gene sequence: CDR1 MNHEY, CDR2 SMNVEV (reference sequence). This CDR3 has 13 residues.

V and J are TRBV28 and TRBJ2-1; TRBD2 matches 7 bases. The CDR3 covers 15 residues. Germline V lookup: CDR1 MDHEN, CDR2 SYDVKM. V gave up 2 bases and J gave up 5 bases; unmatched junction bases: 6. The CDR3 nucleotides are TGTGCCAGCAGTTTAGACCCCGGGGGGAACAATGAGCAGTTCTTC. It encodes CASSLDPGGNNEQFF.

The CDR3: CASSQLLGNQPQHF. The DNA of the CDR3 is TGCGCCAGCAGCCAACTTTTGGGCAATCAGCCCCAGCATTTT. The chain recombines TRBV4-1 with TRBJ1-5; D gene ambiguous. Trimming stripped 2 bases from V and 2 bases from J, with 7 bases between. Germline V lookup: CDR1 MGHRA, CDR2 YSYEKL. This CDR3 spans 14 amino acids.

This chain connects TRBV3-1 (or the pseudogene TRBV3-2) to TRBJ2-7, with TRBD2 as a possible D gene (5 bases). This CDR3 is built from 15 residues. Per the germline V gene, CDR1 is LGHDT and CDR2 is YNNKEL (reference sequence). V lost 7 bases to trimming and J lost 0 bases, with 16 bases between them. CDR3 DNA: TGTGCCAGCAACCGCCGAGTTAGCGCCTCCTACGAGCAGTACTTC. Its protein product is CASNRRVSASYEQYF.

The chain employs TRBV15 and TRBJ1-2; 8 bases line up with TRBD1. Germline assignment: CDR1 LNHNV and CDR2 YYDKDF (reference sequence). V shed 1 base, J shed 3 bases, and the junction held 13 bases outside the gene matches. There are 18 residues in the CDR3. Written as DNA, the CDR3 is TGTGCCACCAGCAGAGCTCCTCCAACAGGGGGATTGGACTATGGCTACACCTTC. Its translation is CATSRAPPTGGLDYGYTF.

The chain links TRBV4-2 to TRBJ2-2; TRBD2 agrees at 10 bases. CDR3 length: 16 amino acids. Germline lookup yields CDR1 LGHNA and CDR2 YNFKEQ. V was clipped by 0 bases and J by 7 bases; unmatched bases: 5. The CDR3 loop is CASSQDPAGGGGELFF. The CDR3, as DNA: TGTGCCAGCAGCCAAGATCCAGCGGGAGGGGGCGGGGAGCTGTTTTTT.

The chain carries TRBV24-1 and TRBJ2-7; 9 bases match TRBD1. Germline V gene data show CDR1 as KGHDR and CDR2 as SFDVKD. The V gene end was trimmed by 10 bases and the J gene end by 2 bases; junction bases not matched to a gene: 11. This CDR3 contains 15 residues. The CDR3 bases are TGTGCCACAACTGCCGGGACAGGGACACCCTACGAGCAGTACTTC. Its protein product is CATTAGTGTPYEQYF.

The V call is TRBV28, the J call TRBJ1-1, with no clear D. The CDR3 runs 13 residues. The V gene lost 7 bases and the J gene lost 2 bases, with 11 bases spanning the gap. The V gene's germline CDR1 is MDHEN and CDR2 SYDVKM. The DNA of the CDR3 is TGTGCCAGCACTGAGCCGATAAACACTGAAGCTTTCTTT. Its translation is CASTEPINTEAFF.

J is TRBJ2-7 and V is TRBV12-5, with 7 nucleotides matching TRBD1. CDR1 is LGHNT, CDR2 FRNRAP, per germline. J gave up 3 bases and V 4 bases, and 3 bases lay outside the gene matches. The CDR3 is 13 residues long. For the CDR3, the DNA is TGTGCTAGTGGTTCGGGACAGCTCTACGAGCAGTACTTC. Translating it yields CASGSGQLYEQYF.

This clone was found a few times. The V gene is TRBV19, the J gene TRBJ1-5; 9 bases are shared with TRBD1. Germline CDR1 is LNHDA and CDR2 is SQIVND (reference sequence). V shed 4 bases and J 0 bases; nucleotides not matched to a gene: 7. The CDR3 covers 17 residues. This CDR3 reads CASSRGQGVYSNQPQHF. The CDR3 coding sequence is TGTGCCAGTAGTAGGGGACAGGGTGTGTATAGCAATCAGCCCCAGCATTTT.

This chain uses TRBV5-1 with TRBJ2-7; D possibly uses TRBD1 or TRBD2 (5 bases each). The CDR3 consists of 17 residues. CDR1 and CDR2 from the germline V gene are SGHRS and YFSETQ. The V end lost 4 bases, the J end lost 2 bases, and 22 bases lay between the germline ends. The CDR3 loop reads CASSLGTGTLGAYEQYF. CDR3 coding DNA: TGCGCCAGCAGCCTGGGGACCGGGACCCTGGGGGCCTACGAGCAGTACTTC.

The chain combines TRBV7-9 with TRBJ1-2, with 10 bases that match TRBD1. With 1 base clipped from V and 7 bases from J, the junction kept 9 bases outside the gene matches. Germline CDR1 is SEHNR and CDR2 is FQNEAQ (reference sequence). This CDR3 has 16 amino acids. The CDR3 DNA follows: TGTGCCAGCAGCTTAGGAAGGACAGGGGGTTATGTTGGCTACACCTTC. The encoded protein is CASSLGRTGGYVGYTF.

The gene calls are TRBV6-6 and TRBJ2-7; D possibly corresponds to TRBD1 (5 bases). Trimming removed 2 bases at V and 1 base at J, with 9 bases between. From germline, CDR1 is MNHNY and CDR2 SVGAGI (reference sequence). This CDR3 comprises 14 residues. The CDR3 bases are TGTGCCAGCAGTTACCAGGGTCATTCCTACGAGCAGTACTTC. As protein: CASSYQGHSYEQYF.